Shown below are 20 T cell receptor beta chains from a single sample sequenced in a study of T cells in tumors after PD-1 blockade. This table comes from immunoSEQ multiplex PCR, and its TCRdb copy is limited to in-frame clones, with some not included. The sample yields 10,000 to 15,000 clones, about three fifths seen once. The sequencing here drew on tumor tissue, taken before anti-PD-1 treatment. The receptors stem from a human donor with cutaneous squamous cell carcinoma.

The gene calls are TRBV5-1 and TRBJ2-3; 9 bases agree with TRBD1. This CDR3 contains 14 residues. Germline V gene sequence: CDR1 SGHRS, CDR2 YFSETQ. The J segment lost 4 bases and the V segment lost 7 bases, leaving 7 bases of the junction unmatched. CDR3 nucleotides: TGCGCCAGCCGAAAACAGGGGGCCCCAGATACGCAGTATTTT. Protein product: CASRKQGAPDTQYF.

This clone is medium-sized (0.01 to 0.1%) in the sample. The rearrangement links TRBV4-2 to TRBJ2-7; tentative D call: TRBD1 (7 bases). CDR1 LGHNA and CDR2 YNFKEQ come from the germline V gene. The V end lost 3 bases, the J end lost 7 bases, and 13 bases lay between the germline ends. The CDR3 has 13 amino acids. CDR3 region: CASSQTQGREQYF. Written as DNA, the CDR3 is TGTGCCAGCAGCCAGACACAGGGGAGGGAGCAGTACTTC.

V and J are TRBV27 and TRBJ2-1, with D possibly TRBD1 on 6 matching bases. V gave up 1 base and J gave up 4 bases, with 11 bases separating them. This CDR3 contains 15 residues. Germline CDR1 MNHEY, CDR2 SMNVEV (reference sequence). The CDR3 DNA is TGTGCCAGCAGTTTATTGGGCAGGGGTTACAATGAGCAGTTCTTC. Translated: CASSLLGRGYNEQFF.

The chain joins TRBV7-9 to TRBJ1-1; 12 bases align to TRBD1. CDR1 and CDR2 from the germline V gene are SEHNR and FQNEAQ (reference sequence). This CDR3 is built from 16 residues. Trimming took 5 bases from V and 4 from J; bases not matched to a gene: 8. The CDR3 DNA reads TGTGCCAGCAGCGGGGGACAGGGGGCGCGGGTCACTGAAGCTTTCTTT. Amino acid sequence: CASSGGQGARVTEAFF.

The gene calls are TRBV19 and TRBJ2-4, with 8 bases lining up with TRBD2. Germline assignment: CDR1 LNHDA and CDR2 SQIVND (reference sequence). The length of the CDR3 is 16 residues. V lost 1 base, J lost 1 base, and 3 bases stayed unmatched. DNA of the CDR3: TGTGCCAGTAGTATAGCGGGGGGGGCGGCCAAAAACATTCAGTACTTC. Its translation: CASSIAGGAAKNIQYF.

The chain uses TRBV5-1 and TRBJ1-2; D call uncertain. The germline V and J ends were trimmed by 1 base and 2 bases, with 6 bases remaining between them. The CDR3 totals 13 residues. Germline V gene lookup returns CDR1 SGHRS and CDR2 YFSETQ. The CDR3 spells CASSLNPNYGYTF. DNA for the CDR3: TGCGCCAGCAGCTTGAACCCCAACTATGGCTACACCTTC.

This chain links TRBV28 with TRBJ2-7; 8 bases match TRBD2. Germline V gene lookup returns CDR1 MDHEN and CDR2 SYDVKM. The CDR3 is 17 residues long. J gave up 2 bases and V 5 bases, and 14 bases lay outside the gene matches. The CDR3 region is CASSVSVEPGLAYEQYF. The CDR3 DNA reads as TGTGCCAGCAGTGTGTCTGTGGAGCCGGGACTAGCCTACGAGCAGTACTTC.

The chain uses TRBV28 and TRBJ2-6, with TRBD2 matching over 7 bases. Looked up from germline, CDR1 is MDHEN and CDR2 is SYDVKM. V shed 6 bases and J 4 bases; nucleotides not matched to a gene: 6. The CDR3 extends over 15 amino acids. DNA of the CDR3: TGTGCCAGCAGCGCGGGGGTTACCGGGGCCAACGTCCTGACTTTC. Amino acid sequence: CASSAGVTGANVLTF.

In this sample, this clone turned up once. The rearrangement uses TRBV3-1 (or the pseudogene TRBV3-2) and TRBJ1-2, with TRBD1 as a possible D gene (6 bases). The V end was cut by 0 bases, the J end by 5 bases, with 13 bases between. The germline gives CDR1 LGHDT, CDR2 YNNKEL (reference sequence). The CDR3 runs to 15 residues. The DNA for the CDR3 is TGTGCCAGCAGCCAAGATCTGACAGACAGGTATGGCTACACCTTC. This gives the protein CASSQDLTDRYGYTF.

The chain recombines TRBV20-1 with TRBJ1-2; D not resolved. The CDR3 length is 13 residues. The V gene lost 3 bases and the J gene lost 0 bases, with 8 bases spanning the gap. Germline V gene lookup returns CDR1 DFQATT and CDR2 SNEGSKA (reference sequence). This chain's CDR3 is CSASLGTNYGYTF. The CDR3 DNA sequence: TGCAGTGCTAGTTTAGGCACTAACTATGGCTACACCTTC.

The genes are TRBV9 and TRBJ1-5; D unresolved. The V gene lost 0 bases and the J gene lost 6 bases, with 10 bases spanning the gap. CDR1 is SGDLS, CDR2 YYNGEE, per germline. The CDR3 is 14 residues long. CDR3 in amino acids: CASSVEERGQPQHF. CDR3 DNA sequence: TGTGCCAGCAGCGTAGAGGAGAGAGGTCAGCCCCAGCATTTT.

V and J are TRBV4-1 and TRBJ2-7, with 8 bases matching TRBD1. Germline V CDR1 and CDR2: MGHRA, YSYEKL. J lost 3 bases, V lost 3 bases, and 7 bases had no gene match. The CDR3 spans 15 residues. The CDR3 nucleotides are TGCGCCAGCAGCCAGGGGCAGGGGGCCGACTACGAGCAGTACTTC. Amino acids: CASSQGQGADYEQYF.

The gene calls are TRBV4-1 and TRBJ1-6; D is undetermined. From germline, CDR1 is MGHRA and CDR2 YSYEKL. Trimming removed 5 bases at V and 7 bases at J, with 21 bases between. This CDR3 has 17 amino acids. The CDR3 spells CASSAKWFDRLNSPLHF. The CDR3 nucleotides are TGCGCCAGCAGCGCAAAATGGTTTGATCGCCTAAATTCACCCCTCCACTTT.

The chain has TRBV18 and TRBJ2-7; 8 bases match TRBD2. The germline V gene has CDR1 KGHSH and CDR2 LQKENI. Trimming took 2 bases from V and 6 from J; bases not matched to a gene: 9. The CDR3 is made up of 15 amino acids. Here the CDR3 reads CASSPSIRAGGEQYF. The CDR3 DNA follows: TGTGCCAGCTCACCATCTATAAGGGCGGGGGGCGAGCAGTACTTC. The whole variable domain, filled in from reference TRBV18 and TRBJ2-7, reads NAGVMQNPRHLVRRRGQEARLRCSPMKGHSHVYWYRQLPEEGLKFMVYLQKENIIDESGMPKERFSAEFPKEGPSILRIQQVVRGDSAAYFCASSPSIRAGGEQYFGPGTRLTVT.

This rearrangement joins TRBV5-4 to TRBJ2-1; 7 bases match TRBD1. This CDR3 region has 14 residues. The junction had 3 bases not matched to a gene; V was cut back by 0 bases and J by 6 bases. Looked up from germline, CDR1 is SGHNT and CDR2 is YYREEE (reference sequence). CDR3 nucleotide sequence: TGTGCCAGCAGCTTGGGAGACAGGGCCAATGAGCAGTTCTTC. Protein: CASSLGDRANEQFF.

The rearrangement uses TRBV4-1 and TRBJ1-2, with D unclear. The CDR3 sequence is 13 residues long. Trimming left V 1 base short and J 4 bases short, with 7 bases between. CDR1 MGHRA and CDR2 YSYEKL come from the germline V gene. CDR3 region: CASSQGRGYGYTF. In DNA, the CDR3 is TGCGCCAGCAGCCAAGGTCGGGGCTATGGCTACACCTTC.

This clone was detected once. The chain recombines TRBV15 with TRBJ2-2; 8 nucleotides line up with TRBD1. Losses at the gene ends were 0 bases for V and 3 bases for J; bases not matched to a gene: 3. Germline V gene data show CDR1 as LNHNV and CDR2 as YYDKDF (reference sequence). This CDR3 spans 16 amino acids. The CDR3 here is CATSRDTGGYTGELFF. The CDR3, as DNA: TGTGCCACCAGCAGAGATACAGGGGGTTACACCGGGGAGCTGTTTTTT.

The gene calls are TRBV10-3 and TRBJ2-5; a possible D gene is TRBD2 (7 bases). V dropped 6 bases and J dropped 4 bases, with 12 bases sitting between them. This CDR3 contains 13 residues. From germline, CDR1 is ENHRY and CDR2 SYGVKD. The CDR3 DNA follows: TGTGCCATCAGGGAGGGGGGGGCAGAGACCCAGTACTTC. Residues: CAIREGGAETQYF.

V and J are TRBV10-3 and TRBJ2-7; TRBD1 aligns across 8 bases. The junction had 5 bases not matched to a gene; V was cut back by 0 bases and J by 1 base. Germline V lookup: CDR1 ENHRY, CDR2 SYGVKD. The CDR3 is 16 amino acids. In DNA, the CDR3 is TGTGCCATCAGTGAGTCCAGGACAGGGCGGTCCTACGAGCAGTACTTC. Its translation: CAISESRTGRSYEQYF.

V usage is TRBV2 and J usage is TRBJ1-3, with D maybe TRBD1 (6 bases). CDR1 and CDR2 (germline): SNHLY, FYNNEI. V lost 10 bases to trimming and J lost 1 base, with 17 bases between them. The CDR3 has 15 amino acids. This CDR3 reads CAILTTGPSGNTIYF. The CDR3 DNA follows: TGTGCCATCTTAACGACAGGCCCATCTGGAAACACCATATATTTT.